These T cell receptor beta chains were read from a single sample in a study of blood T cells in healthy people across ages. TCRdb reprocessed the 5' RACE reads with MiXCR, giving one entry per CDR3 protein. The sample consists of hundreds of thousands of distinct CDR3 sequences, approximately 48% of them appearing once. The specimen was blood. All receptors come from a man in his 60s in good health. Both conserved end residues are part of each CDR3. Each record gives: clone size, V gene, J gene, D gene, CDR3 DNA, CDR3 protein. A D gene is named only where the DNA matches it firmly. Clone size is given for some rows only: seen once, a few or many times, or a class if the clone is expanded.

few	TRBV30	TRBJ2-7	TRBD1	TGTGCCCTCCGGGACAGGGGCTACGAGCAGTACTTC	CALRDRGYEQYF
NA	TRBV4-3	TRBJ2-1	NA	NA	CASSLALDKAYNEQFF
NA	TRBV7-2	TRBJ2-3	NA	TGTGCCAGCAGCAAAACCCCTGGCACAGATACGCAGTATTTT	CASSKTPGTDTQYF
NA	TRBV30	TRBJ2-1	TRBD2	TGTGCCTGGAGTTCTGGACTAGCGGGGGAGGAGCAGTTCTTC	CAWSSGLAGEEQFF
NA	TRBV7-9	TRBJ1-2	TRBD1	TGTGCCAGCAGCCCGAACTTGGTGGGACAGAGCTACACCTTC	CASSPNLVGQSYTF
NA	TRBV20-1	TRBJ2-5	TRBD2	TGCAGTGCTAGAGCTAGCGGGCGTAACTACGGGCAGTACTTC	CSARASGRNYGQYF
once	TRBV2	TRBJ1-4	TRBD1	TGTGCCAGCAAAGGACAGGTTAAGAATGAAAAACTGTTTTTT	CASKGQVKNEKLFF
once	TRBV12-3/TRBV12-4	TRBJ2-7	NA	TGTGCCAGCAGTCCCTTAGTGGGGGGTTCCCCCTACGAGCAGTACTTC	CASSPLVGGSPYEQYF
NA	TRBV5-1	TRBJ2-3	TRBD2	TGCGCCAGCAGCTTGGGGGTAGCGGGGGCCCGCACAGATACGCAGTATTTT	CASSLGVAGARTDTQYF
few	TRBV5-1	TRBJ1-1	NA	TGCGCCAGCAGCTTCCAGGGGCCTGAAGCTTTCTTT	CASSFQGPEAFF
many	TRBV12-3/TRBV12-4	TRBJ2-3	TRBD1	TGTGCCAGCAGTCCAAGGACAGGGTTGCGCACAGATACGCAGTATTTT	CASSPRTGLRTDTQYF
NA	TRBV12-3/TRBV12-4	TRBJ1-1	TRBD1	TGTGCCAGCAGTCCAGGACAGGGGGCGGCGGGGAACACTGAAGCTTTCTTT	CASSPGQGAAGNTEAFF
NA	TRBV7-2	TRBJ2-7	NA	TGTGCCAGCAGCTTACGCATGTCTGGGGCCCACGAGCAGTACTTC	CASSLRMSGAHEQYF
few	TRBV20-1	TRBJ2-3	TRBD2	TGCAGTGCTGGATTACGAGCGGGGCCCAACACAGATACGCAGTATTTT	CSAGLRAGPNTDTQYF
few	TRBV29-1	TRBJ2-7	NA	TGCAGCGTTGAAAGCGACAGGACCTACGAGCAGTACTTC	CSVESDRTYEQYF
NA	TRBV4-3	TRBJ2-1	TRBD1	TGCGCCAGCAGCCGGGGGAGGACAGGGTCCTACAATGAGCAGTTCTTC	CASSRGRTGSYNEQFF
NA	TRBV9	TRBJ1-4	NA	TGTGCCAGCAGCGTAGGGGTCACGACTAATGAAAAACTGTTTTTT	CASSVGVTTNEKLFF
few	TRBV4-3	TRBJ2-3	NA	TGCGCCAGCAGCCAAGATCCCCCTATTGCCACAGATACGCAGTATTTT	CASSQDPPIATDTQYF
NA	TRBV6-2/TRBV6-3	TRBJ2-1	NA	TGTGCCAGCAGTTCCCGGCGTGTCGGAAGCTCCTACAATGAGCAGTTCTTC	CASSSRRVGSSYNEQFF
NA	TRBV20-1	TRBJ2-3	TRBD1	TGCAGTGCCGTCGGGACAGACCTTAGCACAGATACGCAGTATTTT	CSAVGTDLSTDTQYF
NA	TRBV28	TRBJ2-1	TRBD2	TGTGCCAGCAGTCCCCACGTACTAGCGGGGGGTAACAATGAGCAGTTCTTC	CASSPHVLAGGNNEQFF
few	TRBV19	TRBJ2-1	TRBD2	TGTGCCAGTAGTATAAGGGGAAGCGGGGGGACCGACAATGAGCAGTTCTTC	CASSIRGSGGTDNEQFF
NA	TRBV3-1	TRBJ2-1	TRBD1	TGTGCCAGCAGCCAGGACAGGACCTCGAGTAATGAGCAGTTCTTC	CASSQDRTSSNEQFF
NA	TRBV12-5	TRBJ2-3	NA	TGTGCTAGTGGTTTGGAGGGCACTAGCACAGATACGCAGTATTTT	CASGLEGTSTDTQYF
many	TRBV4-3	TRBJ2-1	NA	TGCGCCAGCAGCCCCCGTGGGCGGGGTATCGATGAGCAGTTCTTC	CASSPRGRGIDEQFF